This T cell receptor (beta chain) was identified in a study of monozygotic twins with inflammatory bowel disease. The study, taken as a whole, reports: IBD patients showed reduced TCRbeta diversity (inverse Simpson) versus healthy co-twins.

Remarks on this clonotype: Its antigen remains unidentified.

This CDR3 comprises 16 residues. Germline V gene data show CDR1 as SGHKS and CDR2 as YYEKEE (reference sequence). Starting material for each TCR library was roughly 3,300 ng of total RNA. UMIs that had a 6-nucleotide sample barcode were put in using template switching. TCRdb re-analyzed the 5' RACE reads; it lists each CDR3 protein once, without DNA. The sample is made up of more than 120,000 distinct CDR3 sequences, and the top ten hold 2% to 2.5% of it. Sequencing was performed on blood. This clonotype was obtained from a human donor with ulcerative colitis or Crohn's disease, or a healthy co-twin of an affected twin (not recorded which). The chain employs TRBV5-5 and TRBJ2-3; lacking DNA, the TRBD1 call made by TCRdb goes unchecked. The CDR3 protein is CASSLDLQGYTDTQYF.